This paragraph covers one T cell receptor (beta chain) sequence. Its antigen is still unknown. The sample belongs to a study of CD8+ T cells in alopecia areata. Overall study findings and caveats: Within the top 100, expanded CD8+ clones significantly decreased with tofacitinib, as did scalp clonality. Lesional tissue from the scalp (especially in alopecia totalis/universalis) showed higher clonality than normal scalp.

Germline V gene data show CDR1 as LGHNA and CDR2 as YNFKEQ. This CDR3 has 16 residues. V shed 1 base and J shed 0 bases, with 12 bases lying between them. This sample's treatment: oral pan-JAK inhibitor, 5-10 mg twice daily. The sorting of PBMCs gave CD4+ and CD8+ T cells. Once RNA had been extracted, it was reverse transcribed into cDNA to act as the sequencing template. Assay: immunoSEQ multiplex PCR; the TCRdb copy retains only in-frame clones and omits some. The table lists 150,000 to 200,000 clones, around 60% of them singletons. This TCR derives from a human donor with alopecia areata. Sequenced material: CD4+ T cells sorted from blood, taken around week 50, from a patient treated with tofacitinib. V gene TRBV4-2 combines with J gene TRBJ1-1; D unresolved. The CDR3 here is CASSQGSMGLNTEAFF. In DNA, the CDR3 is TGTGCCAGCAGCCAAGGTAGTATGGGATTGAACACTGAAGCTTTCTTT.